One sample yielded the 2 T cell receptor beta chains listed below, sequenced in a study of CD8+ T cells in alopecia areata. As for treatment: oral pan-JAK inhibitor, 5-10 mg twice daily. After isolation, RNA underwent reverse transcription to generate cDNA as the sequencing template. Produced via immunoSEQ multiplex PCR; TCRdb's table is partial and in-frame only. The sample has around 100,000 clones, approximately 90% seen once. The input for sequencing was CD8+ T cells sorted from blood, taken at roughly week 30, from a patient treated with tofacitinib. The receptor source for this set is a human donor with alopecia areata.

The chain links TRBV27 to TRBJ2-1, with a tentative D call TRBD1 (6 bases). The CDR3 spans 15 residues. Trimming cost V 4 bases and J 2 bases, with 12 bases left between them. CDR1 is MNHEY and CDR2 is SMNVEV in the germline V gene (reference sequence). Here the CDR3 DNA reads TGTGCCAGCAGTTCCAGGGGATCCCCCTACAATGAGCAGTTCTTC. Amino acid sequence: CASSSRGSPYNEQFF.

This clone came up once. The rearrangement links TRBV5-1 to TRBJ2-6, with D possibly called TRBD1 or TRBD2 (5 bases each). This CDR3 has 17 residues. V gave up 0 bases and J gave up 6 bases, with 16 bases separating them. Germline lookup yields CDR1 SGHRS and CDR2 YFSETQ. This chain's CDR3 is CASSLGHGGDAANVLTF. The CDR3 bases are TGCGCCAGCAGCTTGGGTCATGGGGGTGATGCGGCCAACGTCCTGACTTTC.